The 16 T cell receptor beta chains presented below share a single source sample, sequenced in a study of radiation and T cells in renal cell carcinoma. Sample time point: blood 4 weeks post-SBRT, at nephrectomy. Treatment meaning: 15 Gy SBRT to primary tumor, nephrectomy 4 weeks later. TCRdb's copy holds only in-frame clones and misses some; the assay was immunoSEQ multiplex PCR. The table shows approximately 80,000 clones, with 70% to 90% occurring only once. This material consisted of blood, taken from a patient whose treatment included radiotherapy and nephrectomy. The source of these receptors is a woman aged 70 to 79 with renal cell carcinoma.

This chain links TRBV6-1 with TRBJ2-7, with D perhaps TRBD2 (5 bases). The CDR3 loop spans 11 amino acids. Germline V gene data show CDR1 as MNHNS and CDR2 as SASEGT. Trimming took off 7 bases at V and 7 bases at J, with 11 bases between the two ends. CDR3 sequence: CASTWRLEQYF. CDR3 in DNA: TGTGCCAGCACTTGGAGGTTGGAGCAGTACTTC.

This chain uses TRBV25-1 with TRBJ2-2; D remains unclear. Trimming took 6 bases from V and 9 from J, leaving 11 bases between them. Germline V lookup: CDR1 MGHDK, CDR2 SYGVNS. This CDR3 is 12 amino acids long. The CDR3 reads CASSLAMRELFF. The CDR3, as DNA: TGTGCCAGCAGCCTGGCGATGAGGGAGCTGTTTTTT.

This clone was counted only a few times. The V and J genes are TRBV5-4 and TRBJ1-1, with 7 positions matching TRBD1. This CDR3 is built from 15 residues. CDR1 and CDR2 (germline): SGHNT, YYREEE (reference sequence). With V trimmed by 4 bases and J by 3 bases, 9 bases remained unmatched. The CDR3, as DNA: TGTGCCAGCAGCCCCCAGGGACAGATGGACACTGAAGCTTTCTTT. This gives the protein CASSPQGQMDTEAFF.

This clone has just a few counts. The CDR3 protein is CASSMGGTANTEAFF. The CDR3 DNA sequence: TGTGCCAGTAGTATGGGAGGGACGGCGAACACTGAAGCTTTCTTT. The chain joins TRBV19 to TRBJ1-1, with D possibly being TRBD1 (5 bases). The CDR3 covers 15 residues. Trimming took 3 bases from V and 1 from J, leaving 12 bases between them. Germline V gives CDR1 LNHDA, CDR2 SQIVND (reference sequence).

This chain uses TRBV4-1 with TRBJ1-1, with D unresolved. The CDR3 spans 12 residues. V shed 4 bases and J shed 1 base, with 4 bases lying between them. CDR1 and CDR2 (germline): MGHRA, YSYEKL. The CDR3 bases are TGCGCCAGCAGCCCCCCGAACACTGAAGCTTTCTTT. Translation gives CASSPPNTEAFF.

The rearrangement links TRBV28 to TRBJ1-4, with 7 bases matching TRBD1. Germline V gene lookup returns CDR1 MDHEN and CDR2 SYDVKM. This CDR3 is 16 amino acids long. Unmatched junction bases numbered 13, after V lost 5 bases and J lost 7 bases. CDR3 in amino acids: CASSTRQGLGGEKLFF. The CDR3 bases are TGTGCCAGCAGTACGAGACAGGGTCTGGGAGGTGAAAAACTGTTTTTT.

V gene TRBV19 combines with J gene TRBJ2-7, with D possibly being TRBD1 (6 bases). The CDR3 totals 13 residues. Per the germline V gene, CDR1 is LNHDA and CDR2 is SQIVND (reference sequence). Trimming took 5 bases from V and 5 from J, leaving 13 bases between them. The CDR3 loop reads CASSFGQSHEQYF. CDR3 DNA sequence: TGTGCCAGTAGTTTCGGACAGAGCCACGAGCAGTACTTC.

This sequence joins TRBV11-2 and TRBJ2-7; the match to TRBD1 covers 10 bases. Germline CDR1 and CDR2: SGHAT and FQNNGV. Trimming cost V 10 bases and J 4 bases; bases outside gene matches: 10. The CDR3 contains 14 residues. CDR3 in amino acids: CATAYGTGAYEQYF. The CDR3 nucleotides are TGTGCCACTGCATACGGGACAGGGGCTTACGAGCAGTACTTC.

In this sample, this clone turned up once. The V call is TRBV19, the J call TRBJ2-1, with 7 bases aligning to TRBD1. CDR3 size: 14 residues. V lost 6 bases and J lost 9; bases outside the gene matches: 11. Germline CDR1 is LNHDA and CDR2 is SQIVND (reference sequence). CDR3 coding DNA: TGTGCCAGTAGCGCCAATTACAGGGGCAGTGAGCAGTTCTTC. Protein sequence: CASSANYRGSEQFF.

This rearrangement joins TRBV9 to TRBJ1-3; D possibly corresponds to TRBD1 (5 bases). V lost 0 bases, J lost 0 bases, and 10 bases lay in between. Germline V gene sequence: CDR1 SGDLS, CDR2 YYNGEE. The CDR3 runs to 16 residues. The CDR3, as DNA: TGTGCCAGCAGCGTAGGTCACAGGAGCTCTGGAAACACCATATATTTT. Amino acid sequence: CASSVGHRSSGNTIYF.

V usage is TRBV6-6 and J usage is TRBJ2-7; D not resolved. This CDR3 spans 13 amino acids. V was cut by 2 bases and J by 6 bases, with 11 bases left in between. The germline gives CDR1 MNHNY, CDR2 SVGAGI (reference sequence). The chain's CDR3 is CASSYLDQGEQYF. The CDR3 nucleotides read TGTGCCAGCAGTTACCTCGACCAAGGCGAGCAGTACTTC.

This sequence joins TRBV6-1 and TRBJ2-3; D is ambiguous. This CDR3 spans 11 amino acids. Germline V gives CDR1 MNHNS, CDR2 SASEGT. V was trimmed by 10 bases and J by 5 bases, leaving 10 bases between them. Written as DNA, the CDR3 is TGTGCCATCGCTTTTGGAGATACGCAGTATTTT. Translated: CAIAFGDTQYF.

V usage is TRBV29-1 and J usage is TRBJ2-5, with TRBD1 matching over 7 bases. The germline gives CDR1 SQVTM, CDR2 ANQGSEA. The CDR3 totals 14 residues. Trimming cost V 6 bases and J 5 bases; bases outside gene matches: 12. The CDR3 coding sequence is TGCAGCGTCCAGGGACAGACAGGCTGGGAGACCCAGTACTTC. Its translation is CSVQGQTGWETQYF.

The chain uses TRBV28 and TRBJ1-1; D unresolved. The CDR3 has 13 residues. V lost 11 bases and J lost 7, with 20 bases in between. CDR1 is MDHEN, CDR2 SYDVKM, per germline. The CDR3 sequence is CAVKALGPNEAFF. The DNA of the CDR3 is TGTGCCGTTAAAGCCCTCGGGCCGAATGAAGCTTTCTTT.

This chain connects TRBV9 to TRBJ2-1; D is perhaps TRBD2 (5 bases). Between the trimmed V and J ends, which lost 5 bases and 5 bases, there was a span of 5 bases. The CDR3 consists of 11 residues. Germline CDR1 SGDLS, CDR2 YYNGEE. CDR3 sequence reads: CASRRDNEQFF. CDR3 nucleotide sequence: TGTGCCAGCAGGAGGGACAATGAGCAGTTCTTC.

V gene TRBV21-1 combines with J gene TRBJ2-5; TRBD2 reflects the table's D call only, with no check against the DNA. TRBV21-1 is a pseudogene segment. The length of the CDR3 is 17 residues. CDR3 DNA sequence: TGTGCCAGCAGCAAAAGGACTAGCGGGGGGGCGACAGAGACCCAGTACTTC. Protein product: CASSKRTSGGATETQYF.